The present T cell receptor (beta chain) was sequenced within a study of cytomegalovirus exposure and HLA in healthy donors. About the research overall: Most genotyped donors, around 78% of about 430, had Caucasian-associated genetic ancestry.

Comments on this clone: The antigen remains undetermined.

CDR3 size: 15 residues. V lost 3 bases, J lost 0 bases, and 13 bases lay in between. Germline-derived CDR1 and CDR2 are SGDLS and YYNGEE. Unrecorded immune exposures were likely, despite nominal health at sampling. Points from the study as a whole: Indistinguishable V segments such as TRBV6-2 and TRBV6-3 were excluded.

Use of 60 Vbeta and 13 Jbeta primers characterized the PCR. Generated by immunoSEQ multiplex PCR, the TCRdb table keeps only in-frame clones and is missing some. This table has 180,000 or so clones, approximately 85% appearing once. The chain employs TRBV9 and TRBJ2-7, with a possible D match to TRBD2 (6 bases). This TCR came from a man aged 18 to 35 in good health and CMV-seropositive. The specimen sequenced was PBMCs. CDR3 region: CASSGGTASSYEQYF. The CDR3 region has the DNA TGTGCCAGCAGCGGCGGGACCGCCAGCTCCTACGAGCAGTACTTC.